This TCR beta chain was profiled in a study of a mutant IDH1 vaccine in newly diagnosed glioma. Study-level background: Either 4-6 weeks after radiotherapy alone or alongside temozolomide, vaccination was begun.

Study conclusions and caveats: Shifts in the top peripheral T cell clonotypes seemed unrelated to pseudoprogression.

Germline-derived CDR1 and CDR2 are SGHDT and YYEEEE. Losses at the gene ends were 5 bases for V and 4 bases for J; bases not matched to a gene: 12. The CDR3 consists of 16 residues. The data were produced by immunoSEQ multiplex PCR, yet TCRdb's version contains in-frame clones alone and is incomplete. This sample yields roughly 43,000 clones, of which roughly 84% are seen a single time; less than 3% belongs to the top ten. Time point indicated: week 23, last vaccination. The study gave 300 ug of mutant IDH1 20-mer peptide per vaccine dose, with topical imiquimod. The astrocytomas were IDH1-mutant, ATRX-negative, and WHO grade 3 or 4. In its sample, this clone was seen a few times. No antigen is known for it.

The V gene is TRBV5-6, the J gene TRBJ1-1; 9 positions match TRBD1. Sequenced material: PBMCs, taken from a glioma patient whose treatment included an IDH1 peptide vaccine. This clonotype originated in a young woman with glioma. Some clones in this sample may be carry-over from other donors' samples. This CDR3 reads CASRAGTGRSGTEAFF. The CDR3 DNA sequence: TGTGCCAGCAGGGCAGGGACAGGGAGGTCGGGCACTGAAGCTTTCTTT.